This TCR beta chain was documented in a study of T cells in Graves' hyperthyroidism and ophthalmopathy. Uncontrolled infection, other autoimmune disease, pregnancy and lactation each barred patients from inclusion. Clinical symptoms, serum thyroxine, TRAb, thyroid ultrasound and orbital computed tomography established diagnosis. RNA transcripts served as the template for amplifying TCR beta CDR3 regions. With the HTBI primer set, the TCR CDR3 went through a first round of RT-PCR. MiXCR, applied by TCRdb to the multiplex PCR reads, yields one record per CDR3 protein. The sample holds approximately 270,000 distinct CDR3 sequences, 13% to 15% seen once. Many counts were recorded for this clonotype. Input material: blood. The receptor comes from a woman aged 40 to 50 with Graves' hyperthyroidism that later progressed to Graves' ophthalmopathy.

The CDR3 nucleotides are TGTGCCAGCAGCTTAGGACCCCGAGGCACAGATACGCAGTATTTT. It is translated as CASSLGPRGTDTQYF. The chain joins TRBV11-2 to TRBJ2-3; D unresolved. Trimming cost V 1 base and J 1 base, with 9 bases left between them. The germline CDR1 and CDR2 sequences are SGHAT and FQNNGV. The length of the CDR3 is 15 residues. The whole variable domain, filled in from reference TRBV11-2 and TRBJ2-3, reads EAGVAQSPRYKIIEKRQSVAFWCNPISGHATLYWYQQILGQGPKLLIQFQNNGVVDDSQLPKDRFSAERLKGVDSTLKIQPAKLEDSAVYLCASSLGPRGTDTQYFGPGTRLTVL.